The sequence of this T cell receptor beta chain was determined in a study of OX40 agonist ivuxolimab in advanced cancers. The study in broad terms: The costimulatory receptor OX40 (CD134) was targeted by ivuxolimab, a fully human IgG2 agonistic monoclonal antibody. Intravenous ivuxolimab was administered to patients every 2 weeks at six dose levels: 0.01, 0.1, 0.3, 1.5, 3 and 10 mg/kg. Of the roughly 51 patients in dose escalation, about 19 had hepatocellular carcinoma, around 15 had melanoma, 9 had renal cell carcinoma and 9 had head and neck cancer. In the dose-escalation cohort, more than 80% of patients were male, and the mean age was approximately 60 years with a range of about 20 to 80. Patients were allowed to have had prior anti-PD-1, anti-PD-L1 or anti-CTLA-4 therapy, and 30% to 50% of the dose-escalation patients had previously received checkpoint inhibitors. Partial responses were achieved by three dose-escalation patients, of whom one had hepatocellular carcinoma and two had cutaneous melanoma. The purpose of peripheral TCRbeta sequencing was to test whether ivuxolimab changed TCR sequence diversity and led to clonal T-cell expansion. The paper reports the monotherapy dose-escalation portion (N of about 52 patients) of the phase I ivuxolimab trial.

For sequencing of the TCRbeta CDR3 region, genomic DNA was extracted from the sorted cells. TCRbeta CDR3 regions were sequenced using the immunoSEQ Assay. Sourced from immuneACCESS, this table was stored by TCRdb with only in-frame sequences that have V and J called. A share of the clones is absent; for the studies checked, an unresolved V gene accounts for under half, and the remainder has no known explanation. Within this sample are tens of thousands of clones, with roughly 87% of them counted one time only. The top ten clonotypes cover about 20% of the sample. Beyond this particular receptor, the publication reports: After ivuxolimab, more expanded clones were found on average in CD8+ T cells than in CD4+ T cells. In partial responders in the 0.1-3.0 mg/kg groups, normalized peripheral clonal expansion was found to be among the lowest, especially among CD8+ T cells. Antigen specificity was not determined for the clonally expanded peripheral T cells. Clonal expansion of both CD4+ and CD8+ blood T cells was observed from baseline to week 6 at doses 0.1 to 3.0 mg/kg. Low levels of normalized T-cell clonal expansion were also seen in some patients who did not respond.

The junction shows trimming of 4 bases on V and 5 bases on J, and the gene matches do not reach 9 bases of it. Counted from cysteine to phenylalanine, this CDR3 has 15 amino acids. Only the CDR3 part of the read is kept: 45 bases, read in frame from the first base. CDR1 SGHTS and CDR2 YDEGEE were looked up in the germline V gene. The trial excluded patients who had a history of autoimmune disease or were on systemic immunosuppression. Peripheral blood for TCR sequencing was collected from all dose cohorts at baseline, on cycle 4 day 1, and on cycle 7 day 1. Samples were obtained from an open-label, multicenter, first-in-human phase I dose-escalation trial of ivuxolimab. The trial enrolled adults with locally advanced or metastatic head and neck squamous cell, hepatocellular, melanoma or renal cell carcinoma. Before TCR sequencing, CD4+ T cells and CD8+ T cells from peripheral blood were sorted into separate populations.

This clone was seen just once. Its antigen remains unidentified. Per-base qualities were not stored, and no clone one base away is much larger. This sequence uses TRBV5-8 and TRBJ2-3, with 8 bases aligning to TRBD1. The sequences come from CD4+ or CD8+ T cells sorted from blood, collected in a trial of the OX40 agonist ivuxolimab. The sequence was obtained from an adult with an advanced solid tumor such as melanoma, head and neck, liver or kidney cancer. The CDR3 corresponds to CASSPRDRPKDTQYF. The nucleotide sequence is given as TGTGCCAGCAGCCCTCGGGACAGGCCAAAAGATACGCAGTATTTT.